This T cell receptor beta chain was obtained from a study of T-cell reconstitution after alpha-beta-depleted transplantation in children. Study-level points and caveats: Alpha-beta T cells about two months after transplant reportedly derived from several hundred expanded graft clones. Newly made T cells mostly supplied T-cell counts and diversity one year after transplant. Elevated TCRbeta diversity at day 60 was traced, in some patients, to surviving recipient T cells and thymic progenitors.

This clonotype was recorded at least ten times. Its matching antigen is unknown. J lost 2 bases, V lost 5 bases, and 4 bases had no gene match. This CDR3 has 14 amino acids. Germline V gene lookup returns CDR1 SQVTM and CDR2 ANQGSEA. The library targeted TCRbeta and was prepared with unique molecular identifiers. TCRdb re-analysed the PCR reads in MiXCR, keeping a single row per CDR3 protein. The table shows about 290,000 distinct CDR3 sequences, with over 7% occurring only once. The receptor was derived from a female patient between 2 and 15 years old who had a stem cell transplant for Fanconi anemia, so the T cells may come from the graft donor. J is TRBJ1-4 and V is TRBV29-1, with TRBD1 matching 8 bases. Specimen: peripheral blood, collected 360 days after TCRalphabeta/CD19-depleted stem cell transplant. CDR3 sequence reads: CSVSDRVTNEKLFF. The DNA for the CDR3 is TGCAGCGTTTCGGACAGGGTCACTAATGAAAAACTGTTTTTT.